This TCR beta chain came from a study of cytomegalovirus exposure and HLA in healthy donors. CDR1 is MNHEY, CDR2 SVGAGI, per germline. The CDR3 is 16 residues long. The V gene end was trimmed by 2 bases and the J gene end by 0 bases; junction bases not matched to a gene: 5. Researchers ran the PCR with 60 Vbeta and 13 Jbeta primers. Assay used: immunoSEQ multiplex PCR; TCRdb lists only in-frame clones, some missing. The table shows 40,000 to 45,000 clones, with 60% to 80% occurring only once. This clone was detected a few times. This sequence joins TRBV6-5 and TRBJ2-3; 7 nucleotides match TRBD2. The TCR originated in a man aged 25-40 years in good health and CMV-seronegative. Source material: PBMCs. The CDR3: CASSYEAGSSTDTQYF. For the CDR3, the DNA is TGTGCCAGCAGTTACGAAGCGGGATCTAGCACAGATACGCAGTATTTT.